This TCR beta chain was identified during a study of CD8 T cells in Susac syndrome (dated by TCRdb to the late 2010s). Broadly, across the study: Of the Susac syndrome patients who were sequenced, more than five had clinically active disease and roughly eight were in clinical remission. At the time of blood withdrawal, Susac syndrome patients were either therapy-naive, taking corticosteroids (with some also receiving IVIg), or on IVIg alone. The study used repertoire sequencing to test whether antigen drove CD8+ T cell activation and differentiation in Susac syndrome. CD8+ T cell repertoire clonality was compared between some 12 healthy donors, roughly 14 Susac syndrome patients and approximately 16 multiple sclerosis patients.

What the authors observed across the whole study: The TCR sequencing and HLA analysis was acknowledged to have included a relatively small number of individuals. Approximately 15 Susac-specific public clones were identified in the total CD8+ repertoire, and roughly five Susac-specific public clones were identified in the CD8+ TEMRA repertoire. Susac syndrome CD8+ repertoires showed clonal expansion, highest in CD8+ TEMRA cells and greater in clinically active than remitting patients.

High-throughput TCR beta sequencing profiled peripheral blood CD8+ and CD4+ T cells from healthy donors, Susac syndrome patients and multiple sclerosis patients. Susac syndrome patients met recently defined diagnostic criteria for definite or probable disease. Bulk CD8+ and CD4+ T cells were purified by magnetic negative isolation, whereas CD8+ TEMRA cells were enriched by FACS. Blood was collected in EDTA tubes and processed within 24 hours, with PBMCs isolated through density gradient centrifugation. PBMCs intended for TCR sequencing were cryopreserved in liquid nitrogen and thawed later in a water bath at 37 degrees C. A purity of at least 90% was achieved for sorted or isolated CD4+, CD8+ and CD8+ TEMRA cells. As concerns this clonotype: Its antigen is unknown. No base qualities exist here, and no much larger clone lies one base off it.

RNA was extracted using the RNeasy kit, and roughly 0.5 to 1 ug of the RNA was reverse transcribed with random hexamers. TCR beta CDR3 regions were amplified with the immunoSEQ multiplex PCR assay covering 54 Vbeta and 13 Jbeta segments. To correct PCR amplification bias, a synthetic template baseline was used for both primer optimization and computational correction. In the source study's methods: Reads were annotated to V, D and J genes according to IMGT and were analyzed with immunoSEQ Analyzer, with only productive sequences retained. Clonality was computed as one minus Shannon entropy normalized by log2 of the number of productive unique sequences. For each patient and control, public and private clones were evaluated among the 100 most prevalent clones. Clones were defined as Susac-specific if absent from the healthy and MS cohorts, from approximately 1,100 published viral clones and from other ImmuneACCESS disease sequences. TCRdb cleaned the public reads at Q25 with fastp, built clones with MiXCR and kept in-frame beta chains. All rows with the same CDR3 protein become a single entry with the most common DNA and genes. The authors' filters were not applied to this entry. This sample has some 110,000 distinct CDR3 sequences in its table, and 85% to 95% of those were observed once. The ten biggest clones cover around 0.27% of the sample.

The TCR was taken from a human donor with Susac syndrome. Sequencing input: CD8+ T cells from PBMCs.

The nucleotide sequence is given as TGCAGTGCCACCCAGGTGGACACCGGGGAGCTGTTTTTT. The encoded protein is CSATQVDTGELFF. The rearranged chain carries TRBV20-1 and TRBJ2-2, with the D gene uncertain. Trimming costs V 6 bases and J 3 bases, and their ends lie 11 bases apart. The CDR3 contains 13 residues, cysteine and phenylalanine counted. Only the CDR3 DNA is retained, 39 bases long and in frame from the first base. From the germline V gene (reference sequence), CDR1 is DFQATT and CDR2 is SNEGSKA.